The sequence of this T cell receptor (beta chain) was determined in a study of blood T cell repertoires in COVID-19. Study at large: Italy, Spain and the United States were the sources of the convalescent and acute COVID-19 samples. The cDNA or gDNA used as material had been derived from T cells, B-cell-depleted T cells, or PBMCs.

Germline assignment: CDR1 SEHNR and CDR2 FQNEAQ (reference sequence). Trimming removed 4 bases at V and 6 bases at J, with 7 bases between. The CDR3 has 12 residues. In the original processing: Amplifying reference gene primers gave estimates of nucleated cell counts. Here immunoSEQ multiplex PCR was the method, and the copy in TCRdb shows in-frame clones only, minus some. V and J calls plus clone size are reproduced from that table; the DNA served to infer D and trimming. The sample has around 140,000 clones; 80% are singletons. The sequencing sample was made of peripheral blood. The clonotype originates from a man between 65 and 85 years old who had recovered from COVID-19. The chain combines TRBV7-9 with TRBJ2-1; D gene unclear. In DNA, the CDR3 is TGTGCCAGCAGCTCCACTCTCAATGAGCAGTTCTTC. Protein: CASSSTLNEQFF.